Each of the 30 T cell receptor beta chains below was sequenced from the same sample in a study of shared clonotypes between healthy human individuals. TCRdb's table, derived via immunoSEQ multiplex PCR, lists solely in-frame clones and lacks some. This table has roughly 2.6 million clones, just over 90% appearing once. Specimen: naive CD4+ T cells sorted from blood. Sample subset: CD45RA+ positively selected. All receptors derive from a man in his late teens or twenties in good health.

The genes are TRBV28 and TRBJ1-5; D remains unclear. Trimming took off 5 bases at V and 1 base at J, with 9 bases between the two ends. CDR1 and CDR2 (germline): MDHEN, SYDVKM. The CDR3 consists of 14 residues. The CDR3 here is CASSPPGSNQPQHF. The CDR3 nucleotides are TGTGCCAGCAGTCCTCCAGGAAGCAATCAGCCCCAGCATTTT.

The J gene is TRBJ1-3, the V gene TRBV7-8; TRBD1 might be the D (5 bases). The CDR3 extends over 14 amino acids. In germline, CDR1 is SGHVS, CDR2 FQNEAQ. Between the trimmed V and J ends, which lost 1 base and 2 bases, there was a span of 6 bases. The CDR3 loop reads CASSLVGAGNTIYF. CDR3 sequence (DNA): TGTGCCAGCAGCTTAGTGGGGGCTGGAAACACCATATATTTT.

This clone was seen only a few times. The chain links TRBV6-5 to TRBJ1-6; 7 nucleotides match TRBD1. This CDR3 has 15 residues. Looked up from germline, CDR1 is MNHEY and CDR2 is SVGAGI. V shed 4 bases and J 10 bases; nucleotides not matched to a gene: 10. CDR3 DNA sequence: TGTGCCAGCAGTTCACGGGACAGCTCTAGGTCACCCCTCCACTTT. Translated, it gives CASSSRDSSRSPLHF.

The chain uses TRBV5-1 and TRBJ1-4, with D unresolved. Trimming took off 4 bases at V and 2 bases at J, with 12 bases between the two ends. This CDR3 is 15 amino acids long. Germline lookup yields CDR1 SGHRS and CDR2 YFSETQ. The DNA of the CDR3 is TGCGCCAGCAGCGCCGGGCTTCAGACTAATGAAAAACTGTTTTTT. Residues: CASSAGLQTNEKLFF.

The rearrangement links TRBV7-2 to TRBJ2-1, with a weak D call TRBD2 (6 bases). The CDR3 has 16 residues. Per germline, CDR1 SGHTA and CDR2 FQGNSA. Between the trimmed V and J ends, which lost 5 bases and 0 bases, there was a span of 14 bases. CDR3 in DNA: TGTGCCAGCAGCCCCACTAGCACTCTCTCCTACAATGAGCAGTTCTTC. Amino acids: CASSPTSTLSYNEQFF.

The V and J genes are TRBV11-2 and TRBJ2-7, with D perhaps matching TRBD2 (5 bases). This CDR3 is 12 amino acids long. V gave up 0 bases and J gave up 5 bases, with 5 bases separating them. The germline V gene encodes CDR1 SGHAT and CDR2 FQNNGV. The CDR3 bases are TGTGCCAGCAGCTTAGATAGCGACGAGCAGTACTTC. This sequence encodes CASSLDSDEQYF.

With respect to this clone: Other nucleotide sequences from this sample produce the same CDR3. The chain uses TRBV6-5 and TRBJ1-1; D perhaps matches TRBD1 (5 bases). Germline V gives CDR1 MNHEY, CDR2 SVGAGI. The germline V and J ends were trimmed by 0 bases and 4 bases, with 9 bases remaining between them. This CDR3 comprises 14 residues. CDR3 DNA sequence: TGTGCCAGCAGTTACTCAAGGGGCGGCACTGAAGCTTTCTTT. Translation: CASSYSRGGTEAFF.

The rearrangement links TRBV6-6 to TRBJ1-1; D not resolved. The CDR3 totals 15 residues. The V end lost 8 bases, the J end lost 0 bases, and 16 bases lay between the germline ends. Germline V lookup: CDR1 MNHNY, CDR2 SVGAGI (reference sequence). DNA of the CDR3: TGTGCCAGCGTGGCAGGCGGTTTTTTGAACACTGAAGCTTTCTTT. Translating it yields CASVAGGFLNTEAFF.

A single count supports this clone. The V gene is TRBV7-8, the J gene TRBJ1-5; D is unresolved. This CDR3 comprises 13 residues. CDR1 is SGHVS and CDR2 is FQNEAQ in the germline V gene. The germline V and J ends were trimmed by 3 bases and 9 bases, with 12 bases remaining between them. The chain's CDR3 is CASSFGLLGPQHF. CDR3 DNA: TGTGCCAGCAGCTTCGGTCTATTGGGGCCCCAGCATTTT.

J is TRBJ1-2 and V is TRBV28; no firm D call. This CDR3 comprises 16 residues. Trimming took off 4 bases at V and 4 bases at J, with 19 bases between the two ends. Germline values: CDR1 MDHEN, CDR2 SYDVKM. The CDR3 protein is CASSSPAGGGPYGYTF. As DNA, the CDR3 is TGTGCCAGCAGTTCGCCCGCGGGAGGAGGTCCCTATGGCTACACCTTC.

This clone was detected only once. J is TRBJ2-7 and V is TRBV18; either TRBD1 or TRBD2 may supply D (6 bases each). This CDR3 region has 14 residues. Germline loops: CDR1 KGHSH, CDR2 LQKENI. V lost 5 bases to trimming and J lost 4 bases, with 15 bases between them. This CDR3 reads CASSALGGGYEQYF. DNA of the CDR3: TGTGCCAGCTCAGCCCTCGGAGGGGGATACGAGCAGTACTTC. The full variable domain, rest sourced from reference TRBV18 and TRBJ2-7, is NAGVMQNPRHLVRRRGQEARLRCSPMKGHSHVYWYRQLPEEGLKFMVYLQKENIIDESGMPKERFSAEFPKEGPSILRIQQVVRGDSAAYFCASSALGGGYEQYFGPGTRLTVT.

The chain couples TRBV25-1 to TRBJ1-4; no clear D gene. The CDR3 runs to 15 residues. V lost 1 base and J 0 bases, leaving 6 bases between the germline ends. The V gene's germline CDR1 is MGHDK and CDR2 SYGVNS. The CDR3 sequence is CASSEWAATNEKLFF. In DNA, the CDR3 is TGTGCCAGCAGTGAATGGGCTGCAACTAATGAAAAACTGTTTTTT.

This clone has just a few counts. The rearrangement links TRBV30 to TRBJ2-3, with D tentatively TRBD2 (6 bases). Per the germline V gene, CDR1 is GTSNPN and CDR2 is SVGIG (reference sequence). The germline V and J ends were trimmed by 4 bases and 5 bases, with 13 bases remaining between them. The CDR3 sequence is 13 residues long. CDR3 loop: CAWTFGGLDTQYF. CDR3 bases: TGTGCCTGGACCTTCGGGGGATTAGATACGCAGTATTTT.

The chain is built from TRBV5-6 and TRBJ1-3; D is unresolved. From germline, CDR1 is SGHDT and CDR2 YYEEEE. CDR3 length: 15 amino acids. Trimming took off 4 bases at V and 0 bases at J, with 11 bases between the two ends. The CDR3 loop is CASSGREGSGNTIYF. The CDR3 nucleotides read TGTGCCAGCAGCGGGAGAGAGGGCTCTGGAAACACCATATATTTT.

This rearrangement joins TRBV28 to TRBJ1-1; D is unclear. CDR1 MDHEN and CDR2 SYDVKM come from the germline V gene. The CDR3 sequence is 13 residues long. Between the trimmed V and J ends, which lost 5 bases and 1 base, there was a span of 8 bases. CDR3 in amino acids: CASSPWENTEAFF. In nucleotides, the CDR3 is TGTGCCAGCAGTCCCTGGGAGAACACTGAAGCTTTCTTT.

The CDR3 region is CASSPRPSDTEAFF. The CDR3 DNA reads as TGTGCCAGCAGCCCCAGGCCATCGGACACTGAAGCTTTCTTT. The chain links TRBV7-9 to TRBJ1-1; D not certain. Trimming left V 5 bases short and J 3 bases short, with 13 bases between. Germline-derived CDR1 and CDR2 are SEHNR and FQNEAQ (reference sequence). The CDR3 is 14 residues long.

V usage is TRBV9 and J usage is TRBJ1-1, with TRBD1 matching 11 bases. V gave up 4 bases and J gave up 7 bases; unmatched junction bases: 6. The germline gives CDR1 SGDLS, CDR2 YYNGEE. CDR3 length: 14 residues. CDR3 in DNA: TGTGCCAGCAGCACCGGACAGGGGGCAGGTGAAGCTTTCTTT. Translation gives CASSTGQGAGEAFF.

A remark on this clone: The sample holds other DNA sequences that translate to the same CDR3. This sequence joins TRBV5-1 and TRBJ1-1; tentative D call: TRBD1 (5 bases). CDR1 and CDR2 (germline): SGHRS, YFSETQ. V was trimmed by 0 bases and J by 0 bases, leaving 9 bases between them. This CDR3 has 15 amino acids. The CDR3 reads CASSLEGAMNTEAFF. The CDR3 DNA reads as TGCGCCAGCAGCTTGGAAGGGGCCATGAACACTGAAGCTTTCTTT.

The J gene is TRBJ2-1, the V gene TRBV4-2, with D possibly being TRBD2 (5 bases). Germline CDR1 LGHNA, CDR2 YNFKEQ. Trimming removed 4 bases at V and 5 bases at J, with 18 bases between. The CDR3 has 16 residues. CDR3 residues: CASSPGKSAGNNEQFF. DNA for the CDR3: TGTGCCAGCAGCCCCGGGAAGTCCGCAGGAAACAATGAGCAGTTCTTC.

Note on this clone: This specimen includes other DNA sequences encoding the same CDR3. The chain's CDR3 is CASRMDSLNTEAFF. CDR3 DNA sequence: TGTGCCAGCAGGATGGACAGCCTGAACACTGAAGCTTTCTTT. The chain joins TRBV6-5 to TRBJ1-1; D possibly corresponds to TRBD1 (6 bases). Trimming pared 6 bases from V and 0 bases from J, leaving 11 bases between. There are 14 residues in the CDR3. Germline values: CDR1 MNHEY, CDR2 SVGAGI.

The V gene is TRBV5-4, the J gene TRBJ2-2; TRBD2 is a possible D gene (6 bases). Trimming left V 1 base short and J 4 bases short, with 11 bases between. The germline V gene has CDR1 SGHNT and CDR2 YYREEE (reference sequence). The CDR3 sequence is 15 residues long. CDR3 residues: CASSLPRESTGELFF. CDR3 sequence (DNA): TGTGCCAGCAGCTTGCCCCGGGAGAGCACCGGGGAGCTGTTTTTT.

V gene TRBV19 combines with J gene TRBJ1-4; D gene ambiguous. Trimming took 3 bases from V and 6 from J, leaving 11 bases between them. The CDR3 is made up of 14 amino acids. Germline V lookup: CDR1 LNHDA, CDR2 SQIVND (reference sequence). CDR3 sequence reads: CASSMWPMDEKLFF. The CDR3 nucleotides read TGTGCCAGTAGTATGTGGCCAATGGATGAAAAACTGTTTTTT.

CDR3 in DNA: TGCAGCGGTCAACAGGGCTCCGTTGCAGATACGCAGTATTTT. Residues: CSGQQGSVADTQYF. The chain employs TRBV29-1 and TRBJ2-3; the D gene is possibly TRBD1 (6 bases). V lost 7 bases and J 4 bases, leaving 18 bases between the germline ends. Germline CDR1 and CDR2: SQVTM and ANQGSEA. The length of the CDR3 is 14 residues.

This clone was seen a few times. The sample has other DNA sequences that encode this CDR3 too. V usage is TRBV5-1 and J usage is TRBJ1-1, with D perhaps TRBD1 (5 bases). This CDR3 comprises 15 residues. Germline V gives CDR1 SGHRS, CDR2 YFSETQ. Trimming took off 0 bases at V and 0 bases at J, with 9 bases between the two ends. CDR3 region: CASSLAGGLNTEAFF. DNA of the CDR3: TGCGCCAGCAGCTTGGCCGGGGGATTGAACACTGAAGCTTTCTTT.

In DNA form, the CDR3 reads TGTGCCAGCAGTGAAAGTTGGGGCCAGGGGACGATTGGGGCCAACGTCCTGACTTTC. It codes for CASSESWGQGTIGANVLTF. The chain combines TRBV2 with TRBJ2-6, with D possibly being TRBD1 (6 bases). Looked up from germline, CDR1 is SNHLY and CDR2 is FYNNEI. V was shortened by 2 bases and J by 3 bases, with 20 bases between the two germline ends. This CDR3 has 19 amino acids.

This clone has a handful of counts. The genes are TRBV10-1 and TRBJ1-5; D remains ambiguous. The CDR3 contains 14 residues. The germline CDR1 and CDR2 sequences are WNHNN and SYGVQD (reference sequence). V was trimmed by 0 bases and J by 4 bases, leaving 7 bases between them. The DNA of the CDR3 is TGCGCCAGCAGTGAGTCGGGGAGAAATCAGCCCCAGCATTTT. This gives the protein CASSESGRNQPQHF.

The chain couples TRBV10-3 to TRBJ1-2; 8 bases line up with TRBD1. The CDR3 consists of 14 residues. J gave up 6 bases and V 2 bases, and 5 bases lay outside the gene matches. Germline loops: CDR1 ENHRY, CDR2 SYGVKD. CDR3 sequence: CAISEGQGSNGYTF. For the CDR3, the DNA is TGTGCCATCAGTGAGGGACAGGGCTCTAATGGCTACACCTTC.

CDR3 DNA sequence: TGTGCCTGGGCGGGGCCCTCGGATACGCAGTATTTT. This encodes CAWAGPSDTQYF. The V call is TRBV30, the J call TRBJ2-3; tentative D call: TRBD2 (6 bases). The germline CDR1 and CDR2 sequences are GTSNPN and SVGIG (reference sequence). V shed 5 bases and J shed 6 bases, with 12 bases lying between them. The CDR3 spans 12 residues.

The rearrangement uses TRBV5-4 and TRBJ2-3; no reliable D call. Germline V lookup: CDR1 SGHNT, CDR2 YYREEE (reference sequence). The CDR3 has 15 amino acids. V lost 0 bases and J lost 2, with 10 bases in between. DNA for the CDR3: TGTGCCAGCAGCTTGGCCGGCAGAACCACAGATACGCAGTATTTT. Its translation: CASSLAGRTTDTQYF.

A single count supports this clone. The rearrangement joins TRBV5-4 to TRBJ2-2; a possible D gene is TRBD2 (6 bases). The germline V gene encodes CDR1 SGHNT and CDR2 YYREEE (reference sequence). The CDR3 runs to 15 residues. V lost 3 bases and J lost 1, with 10 bases in between. CDR3 sequence: CASSSGTWNTGELFF. CDR3 sequence (DNA): TGTGCCAGCAGCTCCGGGACTTGGAACACCGGGGAGCTGTTTTTT.